This TCR beta chain was captured by sequencing in a study of regulatory T cells in long-lasting Graves disease. Investigators prepared the TCR beta libraries by applying iRepertoire HTBI primers and Arm-PCR of CDR3 regions. Using its own MiXCR run on the multiplex PCR reads, TCRdb lists one record per CDR3 protein. The sample has 390,000 or so distinct CDR3 sequences, 12% seen once; the top ten hold 15% to 20%. Per germline, CDR1 MGHRA and CDR2 YSYEKL. CDR3 length: 12 amino acids. Trimming took off 8 bases at V and 5 bases at J, with 9 bases between the two ends. Time point reported: newly diagnosed GD, antithyroid drugs for less than 3 months. From PBMCs, RNA was extracted and then used to make the TCR library. These data were also reused for a study on T cells in Graves' hyperthyroidism and ophthalmopathy. That publication notes: Exclusions: uncontrolled infection, other autoimmune disease, pregnancy, lactation. The blood repertoire included most of the expanded thyroid clonotypes above 0.001.

This chain uses TRBV4-1 with TRBJ1-4; the D is unclear. This TCR was recovered from a young woman with Graves disease. The material sequenced was peripheral blood mononuclear cells (PBMCs), taken at new diagnosis, from a patient treated with antithyroid drugs. The CDR3 DNA sequence: TGCGCCAGCCACAGTGGGAATGAAAAACTGTTTTTT. As protein: CASHSGNEKLFF.